Listed here are 20 T cell receptor beta chains from one sample, sequenced in a study of T cell responses to AZD1222 COVID-19 vaccine. Produced via immunoSEQ multiplex PCR; TCRdb's table is partial and in-frame only. Here the sample spans 80,000 to 100,000 clones, approximately 94% being singletons. This material consisted of peripheral blood, taken on day 0 of AZD1222 vaccination. The receptor set was obtained from an adult in good health.

This rearrangement joins TRBV18 to TRBJ2-5; no definite D call. Germline loops: CDR1 KGHSH, CDR2 LQKENI. CDR3 length equals 11 residues. Between the trimmed V and J ends, which lost 1 base and 5 bases, there was a span of 2 bases. CDR3 sequence (DNA): TGTGCCAGCTCACCACGGGAGACCCAGTACTTC. It translates to CASSPRETQYF. The full variable domain, its missing parts supplied by reference TRBV18 and TRBJ2-5, is NAGVMQNPRHLVRRRGQEARLRCSPMKGHSHVYWYRQLPEEGLKFMVYLQKENIIDESGMPKERFSAEFPKEGPSILRIQQVVRGDSAAYFCASSPRETQYFGPGTRLLVL.

The chain recombines TRBV7-3 with TRBJ2-1, with D tentatively TRBD1 (5 bases). V was trimmed by 2 bases and J by 0 bases, leaving 8 bases between them. The germline V gene encodes CDR1 SGHTA and CDR2 FQGTGA. The CDR3 loop spans 15 amino acids. This chain's CDR3 is CASSLGASSYNEQFF. The DNA of the CDR3 is TGTGCCAGCAGCTTAGGGGCTAGCTCCTACAATGAGCAGTTCTTC. Variable domain in full (rest from reference TRBV7-3 and TRBJ2-1): GAGVSQTPSNKVTEKGKYVELRCDPISGHTALYWYRQSLGQGPEFLIYFQGTGAADDSGLPNDRFFAVRPEGSVSTLKIQRTERGDSAVYLCASSLGASSYNEQFFGPGTRLTVL.

The chain uses TRBV3-1 (or the pseudogene TRBV3-2) and TRBJ2-5; no clear D gene. V lost 0 bases and J lost 3, with 11 bases in between. The CDR3 has 15 residues. Germline CDR1 reads LGHDT; CDR2 reads YNNKEL (reference sequence). The CDR3 region is CASSQDNTTKETQYF. CDR3 DNA sequence: TGTGCCAGCAGCCAAGATAATACAACTAAAGAGACCCAGTACTTC.

The gene calls are TRBV4-1 and TRBJ1-6, with no clear D. Germline loops: CDR1 MGHRA, CDR2 YSYEKL. V was cut by 0 bases and J by 8 bases, with 11 bases left in between. The CDR3 runs 15 residues. The CDR3 nucleotides are TGCGCCAGCAGCCAAGACTACATCACTCATTCACCCCTCCACTTT. It translates to CASSQDYITHSPLHF.

This chain links TRBV5-5 with TRBJ1-5, with a possible D match to TRBD1 (6 bases). Trimming removed 3 bases at V and 0 bases at J, with 13 bases between. CDR1 and CDR2 from the germline V gene are SGHKS and YYEKEE (reference sequence). CDR3 length: 16 amino acids. The CDR3 is CASSSDSVYSNQPQHF. The CDR3, as DNA: TGTGCCAGCAGCTCGGACAGTGTTTATAGCAATCAGCCCCAGCATTTT. Combining the CDR3 with reference TRBV5-5 and TRBJ1-5 gives the whole variable domain DAGVTQSPTHLIKTRGQQVTLRCSPISGHKSVSWYQQVLGQGPQFIFQYYEKEERGRGNFPDRFSARQFPNYSSELNVNALLLGDSALYLCASSSDSVYSNQPQHFGDGTRLSIL.

The chain combines TRBV7-8 with TRBJ2-3; D remains ambiguous. CDR3 length equals 15 residues. Germline loops: CDR1 SGHVS, CDR2 FQNEAQ. V was shortened by 0 bases and J by 2 bases, with 9 bases between the two germline ends. CDR3 amino acids: CASSLATGTTDTQYF. The CDR3 DNA sequence: TGTGCCAGCAGCTTAGCTACGGGCACCACAGATACGCAGTATTTT.

The J gene is TRBJ2-3, the V gene TRBV30, with 8 bases that match TRBD2. After removal of 4 bases from V and 5 bases from J, the junction contained 8 bases not matched to a gene. Germline V gene sequence: CDR1 GTSNPN, CDR2 SVGIG (reference sequence). CDR3 size: 14 residues. The CDR3: CAWNLAGERDTQYF. The CDR3 DNA sequence: TGTGCCTGGAATCTAGCGGGTGAGAGAGATACGCAGTATTTT.

The V and J genes are TRBV30 and TRBJ1-5; D perhaps matches TRBD1 (6 bases). V was shortened by 3 bases and J by 4 bases, with 10 bases between the two germline ends. CDR1 is GTSNPN and CDR2 is SVGIG in the germline V gene (reference sequence). CDR3 length: 13 residues. The CDR3 sequence is CAWRTGTNQPQHF. The CDR3, as DNA: TGTGCCTGGAGAACAGGGACTAATCAGCCCCAGCATTTT.

The gene calls are TRBV7-3 and TRBJ1-2; no definite D call. The germline V gene has CDR1 SGHTA and CDR2 FQGTGA. The CDR3 covers 14 residues. V was clipped by 3 bases and J by 6 bases, with 14 bases between them. The CDR3, as DNA: TGTGCCAGCAGCTTCGGACCACGGGGAGATGGCTACACCTTC. It codes for CASSFGPRGDGYTF.

The chain couples TRBV6-5 to TRBJ2-5; 10 bases fit TRBD1. J lost 4 bases, V lost 0 bases, and 5 bases had no gene match. This CDR3 has 16 residues. From germline, CDR1 is MNHEY and CDR2 SVGAGI. The CDR3 DNA is TGTGCCAGCAGTTACTCCGGGACAGGGGTTGGAGAGACCCAGTACTTC. This gives the protein CASSYSGTGVGETQYF.

The chain uses TRBV5-1 and TRBJ1-4; TRBD1 agrees at 10 bases. CDR1 and CDR2 (germline): SGHRS, YFSETQ. The junction had 4 bases not matched to a gene; V was cut back by 7 bases and J by 7 bases. The CDR3 length is 13 residues. The CDR3 protein is CASGRDRGEKLFF. The DNA of the CDR3 is TGCGCCAGCGGCCGGGACAGGGGTGAAAAACTGTTTTTT.

V is TRBV19 and J is TRBJ1-2; 7 bases align to TRBD1. Per germline, CDR1 LNHDA and CDR2 SQIVND (reference sequence). V lost 5 bases, J lost 12 bases, and 12 bases stayed unmatched. The CDR3 sequence is 13 residues long. The CDR3 region has the DNA TGTGCCAGTAGTGAGGGACAGTCTTCGAGAGACACCTTC. Encoded protein: CASSEGQSSRDTF.

The rearrangement uses TRBV27 and TRBJ1-1; a weak D match, TRBD1 (6 bases). This CDR3 is 13 amino acids long. V was trimmed by 0 bases and J by 7 bases, leaving 9 bases between them. CDR1 and CDR2 (germline): MNHEY, SMNVEV (reference sequence). In nucleotides, the CDR3 is TGTGCCAGCAGTTTATCCGGACAGAGTGAAGCTTTCTTT. Its translation is CASSLSGQSEAFF.

V usage is TRBV5-1 and J usage is TRBJ1-1, with unresolved D. Germline CDR1 SGHRS, CDR2 YFSETQ. This CDR3 comprises 15 residues. V lost 0 bases, J lost 3 bases, and 12 bases lay in between. CDR3 sequence: CASSLESGGHTEAFF. The CDR3 DNA reads as TGCGCCAGCAGCTTGGAGTCAGGCGGGCACACTGAAGCTTTCTTT.

V gene TRBV5-1 combines with J gene TRBJ2-1; 8 bases align to TRBD2. Looked up from germline, CDR1 is SGHRS and CDR2 is YFSETQ. CDR3 length: 15 residues. J was trimmed by 5 bases and V by 0 bases; bases with no gene match: 4. CDR3 amino acids: CASSLAGAGDNEQFF. DNA for the CDR3: TGCGCCAGCAGCTTGGCCGGAGCGGGGGACAATGAGCAGTTCTTC.

The chain employs TRBV28 and TRBJ2-7; 9 nucleotides match TRBD2. Losses at the gene ends were 7 bases for V and 2 bases for J; bases not matched to a gene: 6. The CDR3 sequence is 14 residues long. Germline assignment: CDR1 MDHEN and CDR2 SYDVKM. The CDR3 reads CASTRLAVPYEQYF. DNA for the CDR3: TGTGCCAGCACCCGACTAGCGGTTCCCTACGAGCAGTACTTC.

The rearrangement links TRBV19 to TRBJ2-2, with D possibly being TRBD1 (5 bases). Trimming stripped 0 bases from V and 5 bases from J, with 10 bases between. CDR3 length: 15 residues. CDR1 and CDR2 from the germline V gene are LNHDA and SQIVND (reference sequence). The CDR3 DNA reads TGTGCCAGTAGTATAGACAGGGTCGGGACCGGGGAGCTGTTTTTT. It translates to CASSIDRVGTGELFF.

The V and J genes are TRBV19 and TRBJ1-2; D is undetermined. The germline V gene has CDR1 LNHDA and CDR2 SQIVND (reference sequence). The CDR3 totals 13 residues. Trimming pared 5 bases from V and 4 bases from J, leaving 11 bases between. In DNA form, the CDR3 reads TGTGCCAGTAGTCCCCGCCGAGGCTATGGCTACACCTTC. This translates into CASSPRRGYGYTF. The variable domain in full, with the rest retrieved from reference TRBV19 and TRBJ1-2, is DGGITQSPKYLFRKEGQNVTLSCEQNLNHDAMYWYRQDPGQGLRLIYYSQIVNDFQKGDIAEGYSVSREKKESFPLTVTSAQKNPTAFYLCASSPRRGYGYTFGSGTRLTVV.

In its sample, this clone was seen a few times. V and J are TRBV2 and TRBJ1-1; TRBD1 aligns across 7 bases. V was clipped by 6 bases and J by 1 base; unmatched bases: 8. Germline lookup yields CDR1 SNHLY and CDR2 FYNNEI. The CDR3 sequence is 15 residues long. The CDR3 DNA follows: TGTGCCAGCAGCGCACAGGGGCCGGGGAACACTGAAGCTTTCTTT. It translates to CASSAQGPGNTEAFF.

This chain connects TRBV12-3 or TRBV12-4 to TRBJ1-2, with D uncertain. The CDR3 length is 11 residues. V shed 6 bases and J shed 4 bases, with 6 bases lying between them. The CDR3 sequence is CASRSPYGYTF. For the CDR3, the DNA is TGTGCCAGCAGGTCTCCCTATGGCTACACCTTC.